Given below is one T cell receptor beta chain in context. Its target is not known. There are 15 residues in the CDR3. The germline gives CDR1 MDHEN, CDR2 SYDVKM. Trimming stripped 5 bases from V and 0 bases from J, with 13 bases between. The data originate from a study of cytomegalovirus exposure and HLA in healthy donors. Use of 60 Vbeta and 13 Jbeta primers characterized the PCR. Sequencing used immunoSEQ multiplex PCR; TCRdb keeps in-frame clones, though not all of them. Of about 43,000 clones in the sample, approximately 75% were seen once. General study results and limits: V- and J-gene trimming of TCR beta was linked (in a later analysis) to a missense DCLRE1C variant. According to a later analysis, most TCR beta chains associated with CMV appeared HLA-restricted. Most TCR beta V segments were productive about 87% or about 30% of the time in an earlier analysis.

Sequenced: PBMCs. This TCR derives from a man in his thirties or forties in good health and CMV-seronegative. The chain employs TRBV28 and TRBJ1-1; D is possibly TRBD1 (5 bases). The chain's CDR3 is CASSVHGGMNTEAFF. DNA for the CDR3: TGTGCCAGCAGTGTCCATGGGGGGATGAACACTGAAGCTTTCTTT.